This T cell receptor beta chain is drawn from a study of low-dose radiotherapy and immunotherapy resistance in tumors. Time point specified: after trial treatment. Treatment noted: LDRT plus nivolumab, ipilimumab, low-dose cyclophosphamide and aspirin (RACIN trial). V lost 0 bases to trimming and J lost 2 bases, with 11 bases between them. CDR3 length: 15 amino acids. Looked up from germline, CDR1 is MNHNS and CDR2 is SASEGT. First-strand cDNA used TRAV- and TRBV-specific primers, covering alpha and beta chains. With a V-primer adapter and a constant-region primer, TCRs were amplified for approximately 19 PCR cycles. Via MiXCR, TCRdb re-called the reads, giving one row per CDR3 protein. The sample records 95,000 to 100,000 distinct CDR3 sequences, around 20% being singletons.

The receptor's source is a male donor with prostate cancer. This sample comprised PBMCs, obtained after low-dose radiotherapy plus immunotherapy. The chain has TRBV6-1 and TRBJ2-7; weak D call: TRBD2 (6 bases). CDR3 in amino acids: CASSEAGTAAYEQYF. The DNA of the CDR3 is TGTGCCAGCAGTGAAGCCGGGACTGCCGCCTACGAGCAGTACTTC.